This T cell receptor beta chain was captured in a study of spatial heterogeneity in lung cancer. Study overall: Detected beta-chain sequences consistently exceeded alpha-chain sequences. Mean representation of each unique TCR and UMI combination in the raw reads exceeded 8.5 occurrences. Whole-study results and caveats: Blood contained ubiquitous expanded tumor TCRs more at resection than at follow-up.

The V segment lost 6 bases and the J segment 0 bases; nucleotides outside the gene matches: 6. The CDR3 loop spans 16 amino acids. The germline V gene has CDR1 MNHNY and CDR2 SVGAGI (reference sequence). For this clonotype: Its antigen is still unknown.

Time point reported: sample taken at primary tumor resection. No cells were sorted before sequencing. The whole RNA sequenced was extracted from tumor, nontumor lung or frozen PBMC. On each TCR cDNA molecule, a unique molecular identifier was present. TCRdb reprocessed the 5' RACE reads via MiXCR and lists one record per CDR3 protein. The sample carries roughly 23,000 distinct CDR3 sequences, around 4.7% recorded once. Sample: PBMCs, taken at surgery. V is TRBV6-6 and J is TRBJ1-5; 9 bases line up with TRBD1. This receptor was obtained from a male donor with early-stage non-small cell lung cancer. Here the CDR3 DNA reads TGTGCCAGCAGGACCCCGGGACAGGGTAGCAATCAGCCCCAGCATTTT. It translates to CASRTPGQGSNQPQHF.